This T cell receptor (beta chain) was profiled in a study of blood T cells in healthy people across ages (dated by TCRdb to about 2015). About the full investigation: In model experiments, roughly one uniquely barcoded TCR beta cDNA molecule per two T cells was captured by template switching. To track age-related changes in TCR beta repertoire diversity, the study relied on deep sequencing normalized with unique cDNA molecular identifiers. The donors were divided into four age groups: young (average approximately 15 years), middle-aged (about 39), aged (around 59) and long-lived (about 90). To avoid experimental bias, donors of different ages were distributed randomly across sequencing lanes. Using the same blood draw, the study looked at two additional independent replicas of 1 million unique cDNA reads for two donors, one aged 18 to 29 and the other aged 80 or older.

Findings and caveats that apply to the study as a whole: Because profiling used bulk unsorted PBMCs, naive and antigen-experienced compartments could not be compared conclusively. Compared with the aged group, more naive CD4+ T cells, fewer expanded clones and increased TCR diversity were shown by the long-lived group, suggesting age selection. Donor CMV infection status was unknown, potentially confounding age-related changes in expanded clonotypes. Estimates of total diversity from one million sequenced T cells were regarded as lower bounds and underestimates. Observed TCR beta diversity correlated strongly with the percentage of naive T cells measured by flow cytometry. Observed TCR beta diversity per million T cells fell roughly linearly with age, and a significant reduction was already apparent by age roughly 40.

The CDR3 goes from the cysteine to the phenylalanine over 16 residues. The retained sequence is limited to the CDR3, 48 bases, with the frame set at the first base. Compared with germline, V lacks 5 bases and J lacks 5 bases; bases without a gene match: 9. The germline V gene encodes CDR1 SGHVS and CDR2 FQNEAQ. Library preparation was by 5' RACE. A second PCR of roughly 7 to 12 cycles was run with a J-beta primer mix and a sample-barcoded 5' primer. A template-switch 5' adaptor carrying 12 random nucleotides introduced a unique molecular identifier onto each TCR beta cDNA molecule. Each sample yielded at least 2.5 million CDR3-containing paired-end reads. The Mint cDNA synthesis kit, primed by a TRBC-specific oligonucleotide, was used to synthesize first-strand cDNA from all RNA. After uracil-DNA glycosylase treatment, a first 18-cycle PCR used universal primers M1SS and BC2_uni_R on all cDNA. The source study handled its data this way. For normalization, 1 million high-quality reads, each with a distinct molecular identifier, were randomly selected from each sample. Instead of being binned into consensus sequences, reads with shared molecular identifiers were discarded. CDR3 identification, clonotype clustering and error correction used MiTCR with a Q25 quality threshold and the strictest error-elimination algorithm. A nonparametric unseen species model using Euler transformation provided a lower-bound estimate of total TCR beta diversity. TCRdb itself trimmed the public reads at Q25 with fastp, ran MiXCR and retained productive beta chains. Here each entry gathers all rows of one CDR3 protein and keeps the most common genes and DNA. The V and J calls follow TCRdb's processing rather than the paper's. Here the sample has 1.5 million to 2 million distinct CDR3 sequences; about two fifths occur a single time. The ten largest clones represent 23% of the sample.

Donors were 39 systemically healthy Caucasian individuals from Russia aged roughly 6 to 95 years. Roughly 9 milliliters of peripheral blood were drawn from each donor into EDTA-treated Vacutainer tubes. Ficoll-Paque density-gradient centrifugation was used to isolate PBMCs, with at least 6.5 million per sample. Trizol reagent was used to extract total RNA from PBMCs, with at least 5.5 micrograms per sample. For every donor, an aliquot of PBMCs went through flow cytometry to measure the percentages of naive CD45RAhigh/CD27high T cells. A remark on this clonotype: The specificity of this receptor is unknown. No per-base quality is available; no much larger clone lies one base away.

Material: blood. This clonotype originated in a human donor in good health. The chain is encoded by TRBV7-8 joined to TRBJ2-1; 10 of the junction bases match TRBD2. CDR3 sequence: CASSLEGSGGNNEQFF. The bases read TGTGCCAGCAGCCTAGAGGGTAGCGGGGGGAACAATGAGCAGTTCTTC.